This TCR beta chain was obtained from a study of blood T cell repertoires in COVID-19. In the study overall: Samples came from the United States, Italy and Spain, spanning acute and convalescent COVID-19.

There are 11 residues in the CDR3. Per germline, CDR1 LGHNA and CDR2 YSLEER. Trimming shortened V by 1 base and J by 9 bases, and 4 bases separated the two germline ends. The protocol was immunoSEQ multiplex PCR, while the TCRdb copy is restricted to in-frame clones and leaves out a portion. The sample yields 150,000 to 200,000 clones, approximately 80% seen once. This sequence was found in a human donor in a cohort sampled during active COVID-19. The chain has TRBV4-3 and TRBJ2-1; D is uncertain. Material: peripheral blood. The CDR3 sequence: CASSQGAEQFF. Here the CDR3 DNA reads TGCGCCAGCAGCCAAGGCGCTGAGCAGTTCTTC.